This record covers a single T cell receptor beta chain. Its target is not known. The entry originates in a study of T-cell reconstitution after alpha-beta-depleted transplantation in children. V gave up 4 bases and J gave up 2 bases; unmatched junction bases: 14. The CDR3 contains 18 residues. Germline V CDR1 and CDR2: MNHEY, SVGAGI. A library of TCRbeta sequences, prepared with unique molecular identifiers, was generated. TCRdb called the PCR reads again in MiXCR, with one record for every CDR3 protein. In the table there are hundreds of thousands of distinct CDR3 sequences, 20% to 30% of which are singletons. Points from the study as a whole: Surviving recipient T cells and thymic progenitors underlay high day-60 TCRbeta diversity in some patients. Newly produced T cells mostly accounted for T-cell counts and diversity one year post-transplant.

The chain combines TRBV6-5 with TRBJ2-3, with 8 bases that match TRBD2. The sequence was obtained from a female patient between 2 and 15 years old who had a stem cell transplant for congenital amegakaryocytic thrombocytopenia, so the T cells may come from the graft donor. Sequenced material: PBMCs, mostly from graft donor cells, taken 360 days after TCRalphabeta/CD19-depleted stem cell transplant. CDR3 loop: CASSSMILAELNTDTQYF. The CDR3 nucleotides read TGTGCCAGCAGTTCTATGATACTAGCGGAGCTAAACACAGATACGCAGTATTTT.